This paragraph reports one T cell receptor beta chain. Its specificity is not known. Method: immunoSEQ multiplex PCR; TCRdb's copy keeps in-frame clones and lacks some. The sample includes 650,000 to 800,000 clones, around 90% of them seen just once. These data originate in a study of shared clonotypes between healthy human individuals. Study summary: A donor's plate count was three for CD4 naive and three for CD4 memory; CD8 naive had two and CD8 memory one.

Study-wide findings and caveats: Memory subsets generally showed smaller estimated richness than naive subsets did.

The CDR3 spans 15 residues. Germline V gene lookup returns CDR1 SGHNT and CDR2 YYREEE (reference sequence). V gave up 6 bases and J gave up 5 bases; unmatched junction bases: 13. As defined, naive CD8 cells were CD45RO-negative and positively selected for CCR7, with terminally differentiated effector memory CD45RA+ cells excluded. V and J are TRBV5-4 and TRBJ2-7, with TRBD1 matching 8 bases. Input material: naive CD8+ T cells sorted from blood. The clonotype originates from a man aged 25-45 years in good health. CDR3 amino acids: CASTPSVDRVHEQYF. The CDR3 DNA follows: TGTGCCAGCACCCCGTCGGTGGACAGGGTCCACGAGCAGTACTTC.